The table lists the clone carrying this T cell receptor beta chain with many counts. Its antigen is as yet unknown. This entry comes from a study of neurological immune-mediated disorders. Study-level results: HTLV-1-associated myelopathy displayed the greatest TCR clonal expansion, and multiple sclerosis exhibited the smallest, lower than that of healthy controls.

In TCRdb, the 5' RACE reads were re-called with MiXCR into one record per CDR3 protein. Here the sample spans 31,000 or so distinct CDR3 sequences, about an eighth being singletons. Indicated time point: technical triplicate 2. Sorted libraries drew on more than 850,000 CD4+ or CD8+ T cells. This TCR was sampled from a female donor with HTLV-1-associated myelopathy (HAM/TSP). The source material was CD4+ T cells from blood.

The CDR3 protein is CASSFAQGNGYTF. The CDR3 region has the DNA TGTGCCAGCAGTTTTGCCCAGGGGAATGGCTACACCTTC. V is TRBV12-3 or TRBV12-4 and J is TRBJ1-2, with D possibly TRBD1 on 6 matching bases. Trimming shortened V by 3 bases and J by 6 bases, and 11 bases separated the two germline ends. The CDR3 is 13 amino acids.